The present entry profiles one T cell receptor (beta chain) with its context. Its matching antigen is unknown. The data were taken from a study of cytomegalovirus exposure and HLA in healthy donors. General study points: CMV serostatus stood as the only immune exposure information on hand. There were some V segments, including TRBV6-2 and TRBV6-3, excluded as indistinguishable.

The study ran its PCR with 60 Vbeta and 13 Jbeta primers. As handled by the study authors: The count from a later analysis was 70 million to 85 million unique TCR beta chains, around 10 million of them shared. The protocol was immunoSEQ multiplex PCR, while the TCRdb copy is restricted to in-frame clones and leaves out a portion. From that table come the V and J calls and clone size; the DNA was used to work out D and trimming. In the table there are 100,000 to 150,000 clones, around 86% of which are singletons. The V gene lost 7 bases and the J gene lost 5 bases, with 17 bases spanning the gap. Germline V CDR1 and CDR2: LNHDA, SQIVND (reference sequence). This CDR3 has 15 residues.

The chain has TRBV19 and TRBJ2-2; D is undetermined. The clonotype was recovered from a woman between 45 and 60 years old in good health and CMV-seropositive. Sequences were obtained from PBMCs. The CDR3 DNA reads as TGTGCCAGTAAGGCGGCCCGAGATCGGACCGGGGAGCTGTTTTTT. This sequence encodes CASKAARDRTGELFF.